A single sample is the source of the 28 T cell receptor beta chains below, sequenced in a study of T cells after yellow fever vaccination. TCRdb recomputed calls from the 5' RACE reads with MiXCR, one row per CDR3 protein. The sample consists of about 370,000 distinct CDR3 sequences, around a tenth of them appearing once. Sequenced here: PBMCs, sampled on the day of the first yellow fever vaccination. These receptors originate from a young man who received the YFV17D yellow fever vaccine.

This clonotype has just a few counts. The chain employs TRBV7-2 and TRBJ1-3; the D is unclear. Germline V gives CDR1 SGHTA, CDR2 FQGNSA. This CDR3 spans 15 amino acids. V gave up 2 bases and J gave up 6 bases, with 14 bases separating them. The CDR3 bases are TGTGCCAGCAGCTTATACGGGGTTACCAAAAACACCATATATTTT. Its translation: CASSLYGVTKNTIYF. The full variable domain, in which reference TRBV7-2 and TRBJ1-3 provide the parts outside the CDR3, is GAGVSQSPSNKVTEKGKDVELRCDPISGHTALYWYRQSLGQGLEFLIYFQGNSAPDKSGLPSDRFSAERTGGSVSTLTIQRTQQEDSAVYLCASSLYGVTKNTIYFGEGSWLTVV.

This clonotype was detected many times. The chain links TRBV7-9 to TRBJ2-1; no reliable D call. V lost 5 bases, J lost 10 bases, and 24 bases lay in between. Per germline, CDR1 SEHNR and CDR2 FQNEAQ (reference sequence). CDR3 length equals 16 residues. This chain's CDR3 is CASSATWVLSREEQFF. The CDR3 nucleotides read TGTGCCAGCAGCGCTACTTGGGTACTTTCACGAGAAGAGCAGTTCTTC.

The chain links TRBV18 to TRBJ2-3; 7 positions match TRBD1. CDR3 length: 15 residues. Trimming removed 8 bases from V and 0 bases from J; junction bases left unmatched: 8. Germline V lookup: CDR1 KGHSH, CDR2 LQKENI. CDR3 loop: CASHRDRVSTDTQYF. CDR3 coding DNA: TGTGCCAGCCACCGAGACAGGGTGAGCACAGATACGCAGTATTTT.

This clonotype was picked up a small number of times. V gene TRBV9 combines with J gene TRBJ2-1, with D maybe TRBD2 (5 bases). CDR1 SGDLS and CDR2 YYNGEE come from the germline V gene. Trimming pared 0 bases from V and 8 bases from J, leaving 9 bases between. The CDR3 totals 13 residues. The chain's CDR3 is CASSVEGSDEQFF. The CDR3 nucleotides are TGTGCCAGCAGCGTAGAGGGTAGCGATGAGCAGTTCTTC.

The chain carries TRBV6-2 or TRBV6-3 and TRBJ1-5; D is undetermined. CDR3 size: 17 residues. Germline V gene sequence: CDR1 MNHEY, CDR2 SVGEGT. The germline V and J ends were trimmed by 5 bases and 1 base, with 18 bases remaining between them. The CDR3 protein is CASSPHSQRGSNQPQHF. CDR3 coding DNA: TGTGCCAGCAGTCCCCATTCACAGAGAGGCAGCAATCAGCCCCAGCATTTT.

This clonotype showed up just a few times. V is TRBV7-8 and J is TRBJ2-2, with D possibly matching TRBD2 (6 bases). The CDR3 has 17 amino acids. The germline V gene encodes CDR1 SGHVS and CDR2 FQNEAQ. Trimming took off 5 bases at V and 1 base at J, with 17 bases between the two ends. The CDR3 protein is CASSLRVGSWNTGELFF. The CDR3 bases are TGTGCCAGCAGCCTTAGGGTCGGGAGTTGGAACACCGGGGAGCTGTTTTTT.

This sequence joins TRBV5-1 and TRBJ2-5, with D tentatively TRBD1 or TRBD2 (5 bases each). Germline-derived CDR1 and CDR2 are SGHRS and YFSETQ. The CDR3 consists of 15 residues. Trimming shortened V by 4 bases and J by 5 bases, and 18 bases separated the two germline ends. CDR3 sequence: CASSPGTKLKETQYF. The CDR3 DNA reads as TGCGCCAGCAGCCCCGGGACCAAGCTAAAGGAGACCCAGTACTTC.

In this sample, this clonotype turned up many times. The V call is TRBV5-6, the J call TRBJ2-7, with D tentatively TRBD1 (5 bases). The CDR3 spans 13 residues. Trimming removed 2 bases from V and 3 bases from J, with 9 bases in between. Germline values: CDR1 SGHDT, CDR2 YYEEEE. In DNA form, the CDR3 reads TGTGCCAGCAGCTTAAACCAGGGCTACGAGCAGTACTTC. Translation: CASSLNQGYEQYF.

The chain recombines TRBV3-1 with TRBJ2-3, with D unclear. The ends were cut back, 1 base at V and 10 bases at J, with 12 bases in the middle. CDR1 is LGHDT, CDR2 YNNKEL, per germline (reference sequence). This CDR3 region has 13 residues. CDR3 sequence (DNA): TGTGCCAGCAGCCAAGTTGACAATTCTCCGCAGTATTTT. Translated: CASSQVDNSPQYF.

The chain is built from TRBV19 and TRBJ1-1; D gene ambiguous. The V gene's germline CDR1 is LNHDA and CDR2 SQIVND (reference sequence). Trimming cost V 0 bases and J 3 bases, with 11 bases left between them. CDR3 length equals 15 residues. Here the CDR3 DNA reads TGTGCCAGTAGTATAGAGGAGGGTAAGGACACTGAAGCTTTCTTT. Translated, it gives CASSIEEGKDTEAFF.

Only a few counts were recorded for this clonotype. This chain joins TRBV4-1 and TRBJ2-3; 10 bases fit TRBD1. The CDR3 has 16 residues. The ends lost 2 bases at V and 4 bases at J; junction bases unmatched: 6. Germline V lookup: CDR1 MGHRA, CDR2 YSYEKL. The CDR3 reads CASSQTGTGDADTQYF. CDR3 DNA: TGCGCCAGCAGCCAAACCGGGACAGGGGATGCAGATACGCAGTATTTT.

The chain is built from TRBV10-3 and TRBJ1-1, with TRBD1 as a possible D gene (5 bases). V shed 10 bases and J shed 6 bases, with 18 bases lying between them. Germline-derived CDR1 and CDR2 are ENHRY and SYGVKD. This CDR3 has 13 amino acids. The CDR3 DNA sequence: TGTGCCACCGATGGGGGGGGAAGGTCTGAAGCTTTCTTT. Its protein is CATDGGGRSEAFF.

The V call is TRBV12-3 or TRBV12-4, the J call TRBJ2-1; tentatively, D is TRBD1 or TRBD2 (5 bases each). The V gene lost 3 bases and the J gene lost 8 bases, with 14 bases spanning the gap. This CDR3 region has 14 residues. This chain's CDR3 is CASSFPGGVDEQFF. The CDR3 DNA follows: TGTGCCAGCAGTTTTCCTGGGGGAGTAGATGAGCAGTTCTTC.

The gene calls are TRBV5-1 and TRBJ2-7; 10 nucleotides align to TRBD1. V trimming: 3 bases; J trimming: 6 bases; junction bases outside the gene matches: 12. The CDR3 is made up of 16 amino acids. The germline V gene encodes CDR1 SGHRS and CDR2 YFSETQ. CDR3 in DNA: TGCGCCAGCAGCTACATCCCCGGGACAGGGGTTTCCGAGCAGTACTTC. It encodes CASSYIPGTGVSEQYF.

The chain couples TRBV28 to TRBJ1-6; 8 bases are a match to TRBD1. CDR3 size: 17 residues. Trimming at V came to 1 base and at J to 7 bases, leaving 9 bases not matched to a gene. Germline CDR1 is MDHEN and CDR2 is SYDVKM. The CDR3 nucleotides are TGTGCCAGCAGTTTATTCTTGCGGGACAGGAGAAATTCACCCCTCCACTTT. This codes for CASSLFLRDRRNSPLHF.

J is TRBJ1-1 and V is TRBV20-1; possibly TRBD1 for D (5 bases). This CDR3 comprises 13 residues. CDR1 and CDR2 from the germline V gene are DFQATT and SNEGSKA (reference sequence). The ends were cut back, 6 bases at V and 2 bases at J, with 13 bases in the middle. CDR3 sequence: CSATRQKNTEAFF. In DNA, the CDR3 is TGCAGTGCAACTAGACAGAAAAACACTGAAGCTTTCTTT.

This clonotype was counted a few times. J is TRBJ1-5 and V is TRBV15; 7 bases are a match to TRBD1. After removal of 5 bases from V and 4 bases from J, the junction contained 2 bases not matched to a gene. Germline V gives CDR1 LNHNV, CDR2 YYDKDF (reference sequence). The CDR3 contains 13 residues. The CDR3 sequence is CATSDRENQPQHF. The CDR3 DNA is TGTGCCACCAGCGACAGGGAAAATCAGCCCCAGCATTTT.

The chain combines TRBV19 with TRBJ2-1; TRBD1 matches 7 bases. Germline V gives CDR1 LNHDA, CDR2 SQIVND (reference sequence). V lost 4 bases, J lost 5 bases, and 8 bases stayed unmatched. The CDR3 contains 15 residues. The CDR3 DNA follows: TGTGCCAGTAGTAGGGGACAGTATGTTAACAATGAGCAGTTCTTC. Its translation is CASSRGQYVNNEQFF.

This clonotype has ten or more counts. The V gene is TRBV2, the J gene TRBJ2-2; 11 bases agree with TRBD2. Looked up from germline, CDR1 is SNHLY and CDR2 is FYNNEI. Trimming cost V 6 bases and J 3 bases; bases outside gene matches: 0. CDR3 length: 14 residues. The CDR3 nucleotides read TGTGCCAGCAGGGGACTAGCGGACACCGGGGAGCTGTTTTTT. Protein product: CASRGLADTGELFF.

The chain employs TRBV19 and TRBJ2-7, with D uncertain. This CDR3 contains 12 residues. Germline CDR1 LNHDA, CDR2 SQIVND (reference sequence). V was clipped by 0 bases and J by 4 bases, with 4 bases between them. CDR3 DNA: TGTGCCAGTAGTATAGATCAGTACGAGCAGTACTTC. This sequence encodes CASSIDQYEQYF.

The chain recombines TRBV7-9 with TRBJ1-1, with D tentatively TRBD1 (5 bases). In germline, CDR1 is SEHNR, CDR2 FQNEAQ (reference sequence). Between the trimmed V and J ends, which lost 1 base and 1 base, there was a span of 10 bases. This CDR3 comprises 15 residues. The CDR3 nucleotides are TGTGCCAGCAGCTTAGAGCCAGGGACGAACACTGAAGCTTTCTTT. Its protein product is CASSLEPGTNTEAFF.

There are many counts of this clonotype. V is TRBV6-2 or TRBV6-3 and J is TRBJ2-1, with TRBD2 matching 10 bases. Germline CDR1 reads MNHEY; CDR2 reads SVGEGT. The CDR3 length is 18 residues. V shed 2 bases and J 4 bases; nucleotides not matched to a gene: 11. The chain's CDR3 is CASSYLGLAGVLYNEQFF. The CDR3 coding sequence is TGTGCCAGCAGTTACCTCGGGCTAGCGGGGGTTCTTTACAATGAGCAGTTCTTC.

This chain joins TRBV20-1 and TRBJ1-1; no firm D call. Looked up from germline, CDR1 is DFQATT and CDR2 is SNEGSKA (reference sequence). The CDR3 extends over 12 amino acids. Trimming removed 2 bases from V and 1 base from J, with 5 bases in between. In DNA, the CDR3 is TGCAGTGCTAGACCACAGAACACTGAAGCTTTCTTT. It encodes CSARPQNTEAFF.

The CDR3 here is CASSKAGGSRETQYF. For the CDR3, the DNA is TGTGCCAGCAGCAAAGCGGGGGGCTCACGGGAGACCCAGTACTTC. The V and J genes are TRBV28 and TRBJ2-5; 9 positions agree with TRBD2. The germline CDR1 and CDR2 sequences are MDHEN and SYDVKM. V lost 6 bases, J lost 5 bases, and 10 bases stayed unmatched. The CDR3 runs 15 residues.

The CDR3 here is CAISERIGELFF. CDR3 DNA: TGTGCCATCAGTGAGCGGATCGGGGAGCTGTTTTTT. The chain recombines TRBV10-3 with TRBJ2-2, with D uncertain. Trimming left V 2 bases short and J 7 bases short, with 5 bases between. Germline V CDR1 and CDR2: ENHRY, SYGVKD. The CDR3 consists of 12 residues.

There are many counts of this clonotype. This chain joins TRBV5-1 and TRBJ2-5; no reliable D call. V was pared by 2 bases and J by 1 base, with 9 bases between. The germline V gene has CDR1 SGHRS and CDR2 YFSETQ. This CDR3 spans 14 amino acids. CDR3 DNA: TGCGCCAGCAGCTTTCTCTCGGCCCAAGAGACCCAGTACTTC. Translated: CASSFLSAQETQYF.

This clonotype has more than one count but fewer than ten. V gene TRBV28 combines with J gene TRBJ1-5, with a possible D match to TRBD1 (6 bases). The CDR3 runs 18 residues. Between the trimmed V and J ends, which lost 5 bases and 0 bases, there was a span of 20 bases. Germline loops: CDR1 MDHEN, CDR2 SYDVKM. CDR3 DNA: TGTGCCAGCAGTCCCCCGCCCCTGGGGGGCTATAGCAATCAGCCCCAGCATTTT. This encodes CASSPPPLGGYSNQPQHF.

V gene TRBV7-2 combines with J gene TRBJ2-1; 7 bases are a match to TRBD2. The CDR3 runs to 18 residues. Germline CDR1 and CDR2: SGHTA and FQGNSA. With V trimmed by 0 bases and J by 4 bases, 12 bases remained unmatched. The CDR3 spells CASSLAGAGVIPYNEQFF. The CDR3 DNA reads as TGTGCCAGCAGCTTAGCTGGCGCGGGAGTGATCCCTTACAATGAGCAGTTCTTC.